Described below is a single T cell receptor (beta chain) sequence and its context. Its cognate antigen is unknown. After removal of 5 bases from V and 9 bases from J, the junction contained 8 bases not matched to a gene. This CDR3 comprises 13 residues. Germline assignment: CDR1 MNHNS and CDR2 SASEGT. The sample comes from a study of graft-versus-host responses after intestinal transplantation. TCRdb keeps only in-frame clones here, not all; method: immunoSEQ multiplex PCR. This table holds 70,000 to 95,000 clones, approximately 95% found once. The sample consisted of unstimulated CD8+ T cells sorted from spleen or lymph node cells, taken before transplant. The receptor's source is a human donor who was the organ donor for an intestinal transplant. V and J are TRBV6-1 and TRBJ1-1; TRBD1 agrees at 8 bases. This chain's CDR3 is CASSPEGTGKAFF. The CDR3 bases are TGTGCCAGCAGTCCCGAAGGGACAGGCAAAGCTTTCTTT.